This T cell receptor beta chain stems from a study of blood T cell repertoires in COVID-19. The CDR3 totals 15 residues. The germline CDR1 and CDR2 sequences are LNHDA and SQIVND (reference sequence). The V segment lost 3 bases and the J segment 6 bases; nucleotides outside the gene matches: 4. The table came from immunoSEQ multiplex PCR; TCRdb's copy has only in-frame clones and leaves some out. The sample contains 350,000 to 400,000 clones, approximately 90% of which appear only once. The V gene is TRBV19, the J gene TRBJ2-2, with 10 bases identical to TRBD2. This receptor was taken from a woman in her thirties or forties who had been exposed to COVID-19. Material: PBMCs or T cells enriched from blood (not recorded which). CDR3 loop: CASSILAGASGELFF. The CDR3 region has the DNA TGTGCCAGTAGTATCCTAGCGGGGGCGTCCGGGGAGCTGTTTTTT.